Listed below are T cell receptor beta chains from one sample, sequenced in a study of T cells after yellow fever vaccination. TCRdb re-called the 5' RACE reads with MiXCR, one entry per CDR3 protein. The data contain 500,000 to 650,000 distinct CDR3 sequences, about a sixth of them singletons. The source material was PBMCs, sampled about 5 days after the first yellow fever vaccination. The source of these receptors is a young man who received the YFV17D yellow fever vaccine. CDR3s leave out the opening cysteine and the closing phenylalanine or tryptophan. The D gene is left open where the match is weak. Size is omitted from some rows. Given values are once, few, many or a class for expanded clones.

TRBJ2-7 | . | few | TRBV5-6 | ASSFLGQTYEQY
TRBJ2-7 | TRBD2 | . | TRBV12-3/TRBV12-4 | ASRPPLAGEYEQY
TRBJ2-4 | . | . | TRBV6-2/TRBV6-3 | ASNQGHLAKNIQY
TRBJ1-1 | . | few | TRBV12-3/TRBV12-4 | ASTQQSGSEAF
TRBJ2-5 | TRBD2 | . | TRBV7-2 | ASSTRSGGGETQY
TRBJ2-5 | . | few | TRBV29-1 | SVGGRASHGTQY
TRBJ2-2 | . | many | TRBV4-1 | ASSPTGLTGELF
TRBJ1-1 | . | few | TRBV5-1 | ASSLTGRATEAF
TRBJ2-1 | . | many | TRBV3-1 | ASSPRGKSSYNEQF
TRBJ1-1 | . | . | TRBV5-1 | ASSYLEGWGTGNAEAF
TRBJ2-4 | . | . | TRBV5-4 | ASSPLYLAKNIQY
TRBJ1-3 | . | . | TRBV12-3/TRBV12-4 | ASSRAGHSGNTIY
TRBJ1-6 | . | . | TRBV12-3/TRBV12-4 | ASSRRGQLYNSPLH
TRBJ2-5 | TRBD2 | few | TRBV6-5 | ASSYPGLAGVQETQY
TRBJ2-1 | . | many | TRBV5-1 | ASSLVSSSYNEQF
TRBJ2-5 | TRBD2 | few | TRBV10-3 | AISESPRGETQY
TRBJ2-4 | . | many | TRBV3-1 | ASSQGAWANIQY
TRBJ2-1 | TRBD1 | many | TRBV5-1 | ASSPGGGYNEQF
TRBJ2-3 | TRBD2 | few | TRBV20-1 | SAVSGGGPDTQY
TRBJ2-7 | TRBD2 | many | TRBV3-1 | ASSQDPGTSYEQY
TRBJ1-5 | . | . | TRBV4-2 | ASSKNRAQPQH
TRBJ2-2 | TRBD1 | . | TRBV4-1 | ASSHGGQGASGELF
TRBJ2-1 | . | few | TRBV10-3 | AISESTGTYNEQF
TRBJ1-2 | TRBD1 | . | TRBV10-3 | AISEPITGGSGYT
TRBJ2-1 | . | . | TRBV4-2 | ASSHTENEQF
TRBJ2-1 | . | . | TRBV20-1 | SAKSYNEQF
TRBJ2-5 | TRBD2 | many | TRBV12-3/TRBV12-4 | ASRLAGGETQY
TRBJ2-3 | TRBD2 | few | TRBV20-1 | SAIAGAGADTQY